This record concerns one TCR beta chain sequence. Its antigen is currently unknown. The sample is drawn from a study of Ad26.COV2.S vaccination and SARS-CoV-2 variants. Study-level background: Of the COV1001 trial arms, the Ad26.COV2.S arm included the donor. The study gave Ad26.COV2.S intramuscularly, once or twice 56 days apart.

Treatment noted: roughly 20 received Ad26.COV2.S at low or high dose, single or two shots; five or six received placebo; per-sample allocation not given. Samples analyzed were those drawn on day 63 after the first vaccine or placebo injection. The study's findings and limits: Assessments of TCR breadth and depth may have underestimated the total T cell responses. Vaccinees and placebo recipients showed similar non-spike TCR breadth.

Assay used: immunoSEQ multiplex PCR; TCRdb lists only in-frame clones, some missing. The repertoire holds about 480,000 clones, 87% seen once, with 9.5% to 15% in the top ten. CDR1 is MDHEN, CDR2 SYDVKM, per germline. The CDR3 sequence is 15 residues long. The ends were cut back, 2 bases at V and 3 bases at J, with 11 bases in the middle. The chain combines TRBV28 with TRBJ1-5; D is undetermined. The sequence was obtained from a person between 18 and 60 years old who received the Ad26.COV2.S COVID-19 vaccine or a placebo. Source: peripheral blood, taken in a trial of Ad26.COV2.S vaccine versus placebo. The CDR3 DNA is TGTGCCAGCAGTTTAAGTAGTGGGGACAATCAGCCCCAGCATTTT. This encodes CASSLSSGDNQPQHF.